This TCR beta chain comes out of a study of blood T cell repertoires in COVID-19. Study-wide background: Samples came from the United States, Italy and Spain, spanning acute and convalescent COVID-19. PBMCs, B-cell-depleted T cells, or T cells were the source of the cDNA or gDNA that made up the material.

Trimming stripped 3 bases from V and 3 bases from J, with 8 bases between. The CDR3 has 13 residues. Germline loops: CDR1 KGHSH, CDR2 LQKENI. Study processing details: The authors estimated nucleated cell counts from reference gene primer amplification. Some clones are missing from TCRdb's copy, which holds only in-frame ones; the method was immunoSEQ multiplex PCR. The V and J calls and clone size are taken from that table; D and trimming were inferred from the DNA. This repertoire shows approximately 110,000 clones, around 76% found once; its top ten account for over 5.5%. This clone is a singleton in its sample.

This receptor was obtained from a man aged 80 or over with COVID-19, enrolled during active disease. Sequencing was performed on peripheral blood. The chain has TRBV18 and TRBJ1-2; D gene uncertain. CDR3 sequence: CASSPDTDYGYTF. CDR3 nucleotides: TGTGCCAGCTCACCCGACACGGACTATGGCTACACCTTC.